This T cell receptor beta chain is drawn from a study of control samples from healthy donors and cancer patients. Using immunoSEQ multiplex PCR, the repertoire was profiled, and TCRdb retains in-frame clones only, with some absent. The sample consists of some 410,000 clones, 80% to 95% of them appearing once. Sequencing used PBMCs. The clonotype originates from a man between 40 and 49 years old with head and neck cancer.

The chain's CDR3 is CASSEIRRDTQYF. DNA of the CDR3: TGTGCCAGCAGTGAAATTCGAAGAGATACGCAGTATTTT. The V call is TRBV6-1, the J call TRBJ2-3; D call uncertain. This CDR3 region has 13 residues. V was shortened by 2 bases and J by 5 bases, with 8 bases between the two germline ends. Germline CDR1 reads MNHNS; CDR2 reads SASEGT.